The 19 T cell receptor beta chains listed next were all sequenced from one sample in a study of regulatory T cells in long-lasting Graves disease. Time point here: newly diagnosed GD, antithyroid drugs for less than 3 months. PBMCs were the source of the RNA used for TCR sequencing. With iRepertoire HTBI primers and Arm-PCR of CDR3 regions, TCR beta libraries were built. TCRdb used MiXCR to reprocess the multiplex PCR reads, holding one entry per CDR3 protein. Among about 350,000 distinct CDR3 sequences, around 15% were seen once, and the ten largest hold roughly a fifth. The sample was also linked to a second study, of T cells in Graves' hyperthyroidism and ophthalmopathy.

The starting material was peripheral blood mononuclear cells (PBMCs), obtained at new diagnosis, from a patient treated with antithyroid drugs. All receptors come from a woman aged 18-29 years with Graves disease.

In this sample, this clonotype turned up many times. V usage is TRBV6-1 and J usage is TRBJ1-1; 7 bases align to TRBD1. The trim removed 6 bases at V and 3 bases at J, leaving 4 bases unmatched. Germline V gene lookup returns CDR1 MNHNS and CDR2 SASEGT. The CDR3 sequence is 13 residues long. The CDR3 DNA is TGTGCCAGCAGGCTCAGGGGGGACACTGAAGCTTTCTTT. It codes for CASRLRGDTEAFF.

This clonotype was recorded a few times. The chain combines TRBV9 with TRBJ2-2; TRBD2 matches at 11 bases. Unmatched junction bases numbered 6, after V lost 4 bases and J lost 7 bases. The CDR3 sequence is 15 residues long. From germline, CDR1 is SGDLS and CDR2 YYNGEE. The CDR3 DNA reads TGTGCCAGCAGCTATAGCGGGAGGGCCAGCGGGGAGCTGTTTTTT. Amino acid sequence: CASSYSGRASGELFF.

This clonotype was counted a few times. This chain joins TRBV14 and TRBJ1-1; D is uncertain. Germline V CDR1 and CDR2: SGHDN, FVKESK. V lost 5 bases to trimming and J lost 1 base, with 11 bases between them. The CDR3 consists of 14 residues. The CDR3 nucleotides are TGTGCCAGCAGCGCCCATGTCGGGAACACTGAAGCTTTCTTT. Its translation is CASSAHVGNTEAFF.

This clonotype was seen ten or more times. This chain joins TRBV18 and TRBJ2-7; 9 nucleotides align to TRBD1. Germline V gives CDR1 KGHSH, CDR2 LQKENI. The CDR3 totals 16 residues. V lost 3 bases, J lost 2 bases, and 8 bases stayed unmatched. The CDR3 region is CASSPTPGQGTYEQYF. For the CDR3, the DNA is TGTGCCAGCTCACCCACCCCGGGACAGGGTACCTACGAGCAGTACTTC. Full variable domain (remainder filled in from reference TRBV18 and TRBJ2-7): NAGVMQNPRHLVRRRGQEARLRCSPMKGHSHVYWYRQLPEEGLKFMVYLQKENIIDESGMPKERFSAEFPKEGPSILRIQQVVRGDSAAYFCASSPTPGQGTYEQYFGPGTRLTVT.

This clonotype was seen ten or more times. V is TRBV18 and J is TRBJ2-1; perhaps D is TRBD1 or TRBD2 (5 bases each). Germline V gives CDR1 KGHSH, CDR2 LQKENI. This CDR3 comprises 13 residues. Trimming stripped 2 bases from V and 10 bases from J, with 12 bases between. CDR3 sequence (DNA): TGTGCCAGCTCACCAGGGACGGAGGCGGAGCAGTTCTTC. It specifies CASSPGTEAEQFF.

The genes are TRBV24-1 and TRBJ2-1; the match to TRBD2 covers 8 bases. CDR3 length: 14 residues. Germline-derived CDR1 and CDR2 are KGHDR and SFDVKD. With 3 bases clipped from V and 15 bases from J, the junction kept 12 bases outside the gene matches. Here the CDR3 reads CATSDPTEAAGGFF. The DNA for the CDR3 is TGTGCCACCAGTGATCCTACCGAAGCTGCGGGAGGGTTCTTC.

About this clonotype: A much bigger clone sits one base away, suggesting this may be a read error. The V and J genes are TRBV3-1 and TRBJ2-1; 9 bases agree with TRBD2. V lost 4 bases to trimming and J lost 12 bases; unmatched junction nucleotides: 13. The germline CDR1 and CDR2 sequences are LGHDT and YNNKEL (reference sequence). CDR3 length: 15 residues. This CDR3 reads CASSPMGGGASGQFF. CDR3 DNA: TGTGCCAGCAGCCCGATGGGCGGGGGGGCAAGTGGGCAGTTCTTC.

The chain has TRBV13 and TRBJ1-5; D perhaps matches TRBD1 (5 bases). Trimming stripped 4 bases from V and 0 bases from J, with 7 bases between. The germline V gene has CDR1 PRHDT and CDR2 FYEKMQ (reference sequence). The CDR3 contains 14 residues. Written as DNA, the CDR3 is TGTGCCAGCAGCTGGAGGGGTAGCAATCAGCCCCAGCATTTT. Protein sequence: CASSWRGSNQPQHF.

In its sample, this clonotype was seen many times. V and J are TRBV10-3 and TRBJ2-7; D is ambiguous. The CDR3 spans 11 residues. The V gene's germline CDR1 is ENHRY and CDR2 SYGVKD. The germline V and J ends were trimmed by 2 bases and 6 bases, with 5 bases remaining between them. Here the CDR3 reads CAISETIEQYF. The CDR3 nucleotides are TGTGCCATCAGTGAGACGATCGAGCAGTACTTC.

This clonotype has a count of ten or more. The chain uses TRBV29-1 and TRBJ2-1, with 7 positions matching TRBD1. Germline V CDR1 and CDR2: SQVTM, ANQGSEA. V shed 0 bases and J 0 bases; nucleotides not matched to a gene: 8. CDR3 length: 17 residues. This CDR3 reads CSVEDDRAAISYNEQFF. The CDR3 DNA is TGCAGCGTTGAAGATGACAGGGCCGCCATCTCCTACAATGAGCAGTTCTTC.

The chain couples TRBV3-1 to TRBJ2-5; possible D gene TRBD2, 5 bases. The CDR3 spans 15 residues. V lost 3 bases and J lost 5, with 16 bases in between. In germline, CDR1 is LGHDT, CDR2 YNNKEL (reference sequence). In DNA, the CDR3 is TGTGCCAGCAGCCATAACCCACGGGGTGCGGAGACCCAGTACTTC. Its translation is CASSHNPRGAETQYF.

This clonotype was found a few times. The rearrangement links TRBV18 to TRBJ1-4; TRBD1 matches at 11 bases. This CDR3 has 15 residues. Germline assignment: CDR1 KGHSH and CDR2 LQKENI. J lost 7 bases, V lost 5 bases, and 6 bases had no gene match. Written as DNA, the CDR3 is TGTGCCAGCTCATATGGACAGGGGGCCGTTGAAAAACTGTTTTTT. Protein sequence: CASSYGQGAVEKLFF.

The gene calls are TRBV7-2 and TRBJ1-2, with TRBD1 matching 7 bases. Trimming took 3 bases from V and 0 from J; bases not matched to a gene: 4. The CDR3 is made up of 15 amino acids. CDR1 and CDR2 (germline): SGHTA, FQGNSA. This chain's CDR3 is CASSFKTGSNYGYTF. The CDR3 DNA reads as TGTGCCAGCAGCTTTAAGACAGGGTCTAACTATGGCTACACCTTC.

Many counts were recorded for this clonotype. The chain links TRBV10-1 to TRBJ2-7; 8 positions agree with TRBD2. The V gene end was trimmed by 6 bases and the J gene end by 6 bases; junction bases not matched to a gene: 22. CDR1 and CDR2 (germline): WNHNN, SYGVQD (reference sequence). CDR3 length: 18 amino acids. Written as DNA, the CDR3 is TGCGCCAGCAGGAACCCGGGATATCTCCCGGGAGGGCCTTGCGAGCAGTACTTC. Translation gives CASRNPGYLPGGPCEQYF.

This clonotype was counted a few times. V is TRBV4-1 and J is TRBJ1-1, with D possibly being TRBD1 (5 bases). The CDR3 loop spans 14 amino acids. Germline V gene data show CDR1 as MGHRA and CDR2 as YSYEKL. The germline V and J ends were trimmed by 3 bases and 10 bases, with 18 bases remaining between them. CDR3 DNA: TGCGCCAGCAGCCACCCCGACAGACCGGCCCCAGCTTTCTTT. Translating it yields CASSHPDRPAPAFF.

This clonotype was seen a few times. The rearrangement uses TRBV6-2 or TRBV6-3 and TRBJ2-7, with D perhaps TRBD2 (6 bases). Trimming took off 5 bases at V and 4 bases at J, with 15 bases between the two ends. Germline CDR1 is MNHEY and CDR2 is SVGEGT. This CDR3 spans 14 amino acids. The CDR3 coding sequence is TGTGCCAGCAGTGTGGGCGGGATCGAATACGAGCAGTACTTC. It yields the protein CASSVGGIEYEQYF.

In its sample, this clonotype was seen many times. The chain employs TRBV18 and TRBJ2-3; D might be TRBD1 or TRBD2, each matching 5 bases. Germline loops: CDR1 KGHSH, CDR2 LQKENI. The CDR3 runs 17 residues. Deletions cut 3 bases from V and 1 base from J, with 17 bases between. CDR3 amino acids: CASSPYPDGAGTDTQYF. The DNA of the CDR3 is TGTGCCAGCTCACCGTACCCGGACGGGGCGGGCACAGATACGCAGTATTTT. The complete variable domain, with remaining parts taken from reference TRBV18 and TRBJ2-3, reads NAGVMQNPRHLVRRRGQEARLRCSPMKGHSHVYWYRQLPEEGLKFMVYLQKENIIDESGMPKERFSAEFPKEGPSILRIQQVVRGDSAAYFCASSPYPDGAGTDTQYFGPGTRLTVL.

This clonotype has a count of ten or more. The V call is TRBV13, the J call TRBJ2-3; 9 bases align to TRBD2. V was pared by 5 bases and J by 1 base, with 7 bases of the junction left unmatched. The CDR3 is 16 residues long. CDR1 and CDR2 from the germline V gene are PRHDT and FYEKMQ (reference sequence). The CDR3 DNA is TGTGCCAGCAGCGGAGGGACTAGCTCGCGCACAGATACGCAGTATTTT. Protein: CASSGGTSSRTDTQYF.

The CDR3 sequence: CAWTRRSNQPQHF. Written as DNA, the CDR3 is TGTGCCTGGACTAGGAGGAGCAATCAGCCCCAGCATTTT. V and J are TRBV30 and TRBJ1-5; D remains unclear. The CDR3 contains 13 residues. The germline CDR1 and CDR2 sequences are GTSNPN and SVGIG (reference sequence). V lost 4 bases, J lost 1 base, and 8 bases lay in between.